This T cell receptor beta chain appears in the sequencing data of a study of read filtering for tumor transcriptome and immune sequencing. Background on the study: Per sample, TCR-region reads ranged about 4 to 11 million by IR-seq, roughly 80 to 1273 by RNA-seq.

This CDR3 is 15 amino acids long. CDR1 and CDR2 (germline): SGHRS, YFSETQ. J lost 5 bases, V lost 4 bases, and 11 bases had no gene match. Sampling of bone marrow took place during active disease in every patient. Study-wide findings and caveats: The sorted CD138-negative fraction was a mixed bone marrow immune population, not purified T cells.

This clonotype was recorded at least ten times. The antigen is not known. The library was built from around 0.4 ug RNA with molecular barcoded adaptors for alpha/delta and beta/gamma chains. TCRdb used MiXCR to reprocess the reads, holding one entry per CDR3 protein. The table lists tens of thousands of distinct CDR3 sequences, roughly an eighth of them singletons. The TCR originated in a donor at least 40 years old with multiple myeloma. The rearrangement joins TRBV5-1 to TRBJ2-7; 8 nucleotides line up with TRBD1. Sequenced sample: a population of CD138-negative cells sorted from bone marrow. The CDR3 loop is CASSNPRTGINEQYF. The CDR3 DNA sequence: TGCGCCAGCAGCAACCCCCGGACAGGGATCAACGAGCAGTACTTC.